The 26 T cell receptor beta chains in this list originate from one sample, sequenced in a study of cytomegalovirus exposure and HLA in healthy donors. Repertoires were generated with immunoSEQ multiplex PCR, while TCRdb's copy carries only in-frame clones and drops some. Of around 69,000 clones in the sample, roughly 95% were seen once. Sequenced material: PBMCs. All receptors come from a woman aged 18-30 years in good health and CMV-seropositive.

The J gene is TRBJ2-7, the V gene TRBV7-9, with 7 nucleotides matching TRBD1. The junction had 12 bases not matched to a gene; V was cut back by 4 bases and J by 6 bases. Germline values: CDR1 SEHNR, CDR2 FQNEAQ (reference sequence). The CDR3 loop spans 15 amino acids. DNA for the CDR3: TGTGCCAGCAGCTCCCCTTCGACAGGGCTGGTCGAGCAGTACTTC. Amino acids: CASSSPSTGLVEQYF.

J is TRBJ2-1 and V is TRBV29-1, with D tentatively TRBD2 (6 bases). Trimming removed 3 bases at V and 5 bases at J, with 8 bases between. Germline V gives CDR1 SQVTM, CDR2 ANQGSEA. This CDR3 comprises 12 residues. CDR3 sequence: CSVEGTHNEQFF. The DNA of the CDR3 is TGCAGCGTTGAGGGGACTCACAATGAGCAGTTCTTC.

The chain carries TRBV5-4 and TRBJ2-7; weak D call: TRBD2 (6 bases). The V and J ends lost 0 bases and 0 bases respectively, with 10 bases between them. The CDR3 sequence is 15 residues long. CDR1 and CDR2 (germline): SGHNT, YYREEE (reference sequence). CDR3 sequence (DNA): TGTGCCAGCAGCTTGGCGGGAGTCATCTCCTACGAGCAGTACTTC. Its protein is CASSLAGVISYEQYF.

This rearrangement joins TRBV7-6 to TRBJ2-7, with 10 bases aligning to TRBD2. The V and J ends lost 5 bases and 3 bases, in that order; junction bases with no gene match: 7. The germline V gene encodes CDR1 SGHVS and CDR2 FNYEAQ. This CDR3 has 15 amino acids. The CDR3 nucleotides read TGTGCCAGCAGCCCCGGACTAGCGGCAATCTACGAGCAGTACTTC. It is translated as CASSPGLAAIYEQYF. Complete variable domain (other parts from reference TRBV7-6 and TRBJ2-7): GAGVSQSPRYKVTKRGQDVALRCDPISGHVSLYWYRQALGQGPEFLTYFNYEAQQDKSGLPNDRFSAERPEGSISTLTIQRTEQRDSAMYRCASSPGLAAIYEQYFGPGTRLTVT.

The CDR3 sequence is CASSPLAGETDTQYF. In nucleotides, the CDR3 is TGTGCCAGCTCACCGCTAGCGGGAGAAACAGATACGCAGTATTTT. The V and J genes are TRBV18 and TRBJ2-3, with 10 nucleotides matching TRBD2. This CDR3 contains 15 residues. In germline, CDR1 is KGHSH, CDR2 LQKENI. With V trimmed by 3 bases and J by 3 bases, 3 bases remained unmatched.

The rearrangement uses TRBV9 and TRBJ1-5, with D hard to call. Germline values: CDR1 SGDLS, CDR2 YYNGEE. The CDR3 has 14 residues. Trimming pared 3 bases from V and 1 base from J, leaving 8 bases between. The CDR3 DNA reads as TGTGCCAGCAGCGCCGACGGGAGCAATCAGCCCCAGCATTTT. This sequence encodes CASSADGSNQPQHF.

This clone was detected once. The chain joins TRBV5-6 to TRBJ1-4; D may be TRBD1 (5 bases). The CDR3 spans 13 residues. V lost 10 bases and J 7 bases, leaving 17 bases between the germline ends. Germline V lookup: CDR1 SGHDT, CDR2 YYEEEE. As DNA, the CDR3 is TGTGCCGGACTAAGGTTTGGGGGTGAAAAACTGTTTTTT. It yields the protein CAGLRFGGEKLFF. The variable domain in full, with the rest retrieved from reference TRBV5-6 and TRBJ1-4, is DAGVTQSPTHLIKTRGQQVTLRCSPKSGHDTVSWYQQALGQGPQFIFQYYEEEERQRGNFPDRFSGHQFPNYSSELNVNALLLGDSALYLCAGLRFGGEKLFFGSGTQLSVL.

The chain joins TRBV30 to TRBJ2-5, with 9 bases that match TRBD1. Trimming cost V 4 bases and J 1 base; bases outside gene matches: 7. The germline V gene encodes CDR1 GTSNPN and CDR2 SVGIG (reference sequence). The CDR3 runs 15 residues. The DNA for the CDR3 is TGTGCCTGGAAACCGGGACAGGGAGCCCAAGAGACCCAGTACTTC. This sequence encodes CAWKPGQGAQETQYF.

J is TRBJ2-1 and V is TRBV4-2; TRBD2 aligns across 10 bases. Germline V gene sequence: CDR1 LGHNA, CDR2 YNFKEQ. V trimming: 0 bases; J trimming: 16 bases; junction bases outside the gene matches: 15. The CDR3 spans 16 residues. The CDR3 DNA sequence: TGTGCCAGCAGCCAAGACCCGACAGCTAGCGGGAGCGTAGGTTTCTTC. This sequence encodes CASSQDPTASGSVGFF.

The CDR3: CASSIDPPGIRPHEQYF. The CDR3 DNA sequence: TGTGCCAGTAGTATAGATCCTCCGGGAATAAGACCCCACGAGCAGTACTTC. The gene calls are TRBV19 and TRBJ2-7, with D possibly TRBD2 on 5 matching bases. Germline V gives CDR1 LNHDA, CDR2 SQIVND (reference sequence). Trimming shortened V by 0 bases and J by 5 bases, and 20 bases separated the two germline ends. The CDR3 loop spans 17 amino acids.

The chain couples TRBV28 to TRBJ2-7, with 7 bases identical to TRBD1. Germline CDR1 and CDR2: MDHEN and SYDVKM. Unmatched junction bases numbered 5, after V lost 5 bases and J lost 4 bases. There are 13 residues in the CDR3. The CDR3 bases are TGTGCCAGCAGTGGGGACAGTCGTTACGAGCAGTACTTC. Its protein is CASSGDSRYEQYF. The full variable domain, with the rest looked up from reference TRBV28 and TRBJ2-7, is DVKVTQSSRYLVKRTGEKVFLECVQDMDHENMFWYRQDPGLGLRLIYFSYDVKMKEKGDIPEGYSVSREKKERFSLILESASTNQTSMYLCASSGDSRYEQYFGPGTRLTVT.

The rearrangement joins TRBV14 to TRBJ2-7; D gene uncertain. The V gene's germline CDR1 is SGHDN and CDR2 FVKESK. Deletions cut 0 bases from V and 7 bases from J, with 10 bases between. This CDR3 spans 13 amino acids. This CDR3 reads CASSQEKLTEQYF. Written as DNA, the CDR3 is TGTGCCAGCAGCCAAGAAAAACTTACGGAGCAGTACTTC.

For the CDR3, the DNA is TGTGCCAGCACCCCCGGTAGCGCTAACTACGAGCAGTACTTC. It translates to CASTPGSANYEQYF. The chain recombines TRBV2 with TRBJ2-7; a possible D gene is TRBD2 (5 bases). V shed 7 bases and J shed 3 bases, with 16 bases lying between them. In germline, CDR1 is SNHLY, CDR2 FYNNEI. This CDR3 has 14 amino acids.

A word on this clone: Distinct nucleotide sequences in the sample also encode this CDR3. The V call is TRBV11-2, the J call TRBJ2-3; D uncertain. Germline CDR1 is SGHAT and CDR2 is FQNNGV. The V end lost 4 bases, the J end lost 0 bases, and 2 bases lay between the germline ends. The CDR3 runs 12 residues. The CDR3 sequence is CASSSSTDTQYF. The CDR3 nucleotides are TGTGCCAGCAGCTCTAGCACAGATACGCAGTATTTT.

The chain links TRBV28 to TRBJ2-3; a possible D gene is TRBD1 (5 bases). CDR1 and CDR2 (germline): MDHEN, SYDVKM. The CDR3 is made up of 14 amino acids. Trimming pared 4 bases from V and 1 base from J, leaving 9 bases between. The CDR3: CASSSGRGTDTQYF. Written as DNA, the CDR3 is TGTGCCAGCAGTTCGGGCAGGGGCACAGATACGCAGTATTTT.

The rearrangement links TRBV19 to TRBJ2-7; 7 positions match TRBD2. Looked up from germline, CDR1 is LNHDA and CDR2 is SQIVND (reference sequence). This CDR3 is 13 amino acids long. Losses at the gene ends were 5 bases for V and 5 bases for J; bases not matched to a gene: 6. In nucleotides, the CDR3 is TGTGCCAGTAGTCCACGGGAGGTCAACGAGCAGTACTTC. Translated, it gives CASSPREVNEQYF. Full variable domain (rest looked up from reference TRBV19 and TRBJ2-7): DGGITQSPKYLFRKEGQNVTLSCEQNLNHDAMYWYRQDPGQGLRLIYYSQIVNDFQKGDIAEGYSVSREKKESFPLTVTSAQKNPTAFYLCASSPREVNEQYFGPGTRLTVT.

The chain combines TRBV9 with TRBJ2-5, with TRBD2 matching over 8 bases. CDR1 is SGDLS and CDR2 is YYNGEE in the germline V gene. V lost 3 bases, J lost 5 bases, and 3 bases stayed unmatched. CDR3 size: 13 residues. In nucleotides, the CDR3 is TGTGCCAGCAGCGGCCCGGGGGGGGAGACCCAGTACTTC. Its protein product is CASSGPGGETQYF.

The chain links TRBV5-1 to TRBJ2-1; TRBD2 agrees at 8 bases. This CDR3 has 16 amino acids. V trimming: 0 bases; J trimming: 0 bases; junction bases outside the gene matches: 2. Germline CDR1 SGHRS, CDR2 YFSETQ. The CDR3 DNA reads TGCGCCAGCAGCTTGGTAGCGGGGAGCTCCTACAATGAGCAGTTCTTC. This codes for CASSLVAGSSYNEQFF.

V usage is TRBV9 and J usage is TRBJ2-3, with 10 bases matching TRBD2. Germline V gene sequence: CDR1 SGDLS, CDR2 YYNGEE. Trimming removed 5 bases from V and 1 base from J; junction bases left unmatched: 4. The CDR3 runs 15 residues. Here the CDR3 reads CASSGGTSGTDTQYF. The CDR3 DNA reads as TGTGCCAGCAGTGGCGGGACTAGCGGCACAGATACGCAGTATTTT.

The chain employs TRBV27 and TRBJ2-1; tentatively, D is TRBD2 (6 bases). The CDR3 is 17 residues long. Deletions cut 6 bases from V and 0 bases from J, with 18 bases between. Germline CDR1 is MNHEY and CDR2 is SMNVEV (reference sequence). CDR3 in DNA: TGTGCCAGCAGCGAAATTGGAGGGGTTTCCTCCTACAATGAGCAGTTCTTC. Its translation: CASSEIGGVSSYNEQFF.

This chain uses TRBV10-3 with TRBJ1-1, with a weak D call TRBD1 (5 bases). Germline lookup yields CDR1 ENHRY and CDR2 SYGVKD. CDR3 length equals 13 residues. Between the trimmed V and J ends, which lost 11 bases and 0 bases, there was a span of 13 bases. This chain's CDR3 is CAAKTGLNTEAFF. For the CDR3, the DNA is TGTGCCGCCAAAACAGGTTTGAACACTGAAGCTTTCTTT.

CDR3 residues: CASSRQGTLYGYTF. The DNA of the CDR3 is TGTGCCAGCAGTCGACAGGGGACCCTCTATGGCTACACCTTC. This chain joins TRBV28 and TRBJ1-2, with 8 nucleotides matching TRBD1. The junction had 6 bases not matched to a gene; V was cut back by 5 bases and J by 4 bases. Germline lookup yields CDR1 MDHEN and CDR2 SYDVKM. This CDR3 is built from 14 residues.

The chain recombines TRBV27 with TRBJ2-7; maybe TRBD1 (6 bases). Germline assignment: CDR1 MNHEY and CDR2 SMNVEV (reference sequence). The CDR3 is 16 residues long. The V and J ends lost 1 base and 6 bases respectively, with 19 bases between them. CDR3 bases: TGTGCCAGCAGTTTATATCCGCGGCAGGGGCGTGGCGAGCAGTACTTC. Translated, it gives CASSLYPRQGRGEQYF.

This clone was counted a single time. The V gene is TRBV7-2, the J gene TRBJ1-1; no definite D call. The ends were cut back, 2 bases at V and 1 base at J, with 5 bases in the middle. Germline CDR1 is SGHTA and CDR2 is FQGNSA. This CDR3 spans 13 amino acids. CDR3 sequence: CASSLQENTEAFF. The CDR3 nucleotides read TGTGCCAGCAGCTTACAGGAGAACACTGAAGCTTTCTTT.

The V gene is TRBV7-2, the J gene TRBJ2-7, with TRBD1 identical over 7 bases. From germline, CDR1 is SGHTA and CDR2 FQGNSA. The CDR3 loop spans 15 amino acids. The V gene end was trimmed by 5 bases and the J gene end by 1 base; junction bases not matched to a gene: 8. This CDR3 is CASSIGTALSYEQYF. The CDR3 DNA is TGTGCCAGCAGCATAGGGACAGCCCTATCCTACGAGCAGTACTTC.

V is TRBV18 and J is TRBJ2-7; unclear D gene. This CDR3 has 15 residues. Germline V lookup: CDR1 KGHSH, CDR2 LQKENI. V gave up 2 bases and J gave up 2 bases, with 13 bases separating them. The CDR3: CASSPITDKPYEQYF. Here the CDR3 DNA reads TGTGCCAGCTCACCAATCACAGACAAGCCCTACGAGCAGTACTTC.